These 28 T cell receptor beta chains originate from one sample sequenced in a study of blood T cell repertoires in COVID-19 (dated by TCRdb to the early 2020s). Library construction relied on the immunoSEQ multiplex PCR assay. TCRdb retrieved this table from immuneACCESS and kept in-frame rearrangements only. Not all clones are present; in checked studies, unresolved V genes account for under half, and no reason is known for the remainder. The sample profile shows some 170,000 clones; roughly 90% of them were found once. 1% to 1.5% of the sample is taken by the ten largest. The sample comprised PBMCs or T cells enriched from blood (not recorded which). All receptors derive from a human donor with acute COVID-19. The donor label of this sample is uncertain.

V gene TRBV21-1 combines with J gene TRBJ1-2; the table's D call, TRBD1, has no DNA check behind it. TRBV21-1 is assigned pseudogene status. The CDR3 contains 15 residues. The CDR3 coding sequence is TGTGCCAGCAGCAAGGAAGGTCTTGGGCAGGCTGGCTACACCTTC. This encodes CASSKEGLGQAGYTF.

J is TRBJ2-7 and V is TRBV30; maybe TRBD2 (6 bases). Per germline, CDR1 GTSNPN and CDR2 SVGIG (reference sequence). The CDR3 consists of 15 residues. V lost 2 bases, J lost 9 bases, and 23 bases lay in between. CDR3 nucleotides: TGTGCCTGGAGTCTGTATTCGGGACTCCAATTTCCGCAGTACTTC. Its protein is CAWSLYSGLQFPQYF.

The genes are TRBV5-8 and TRBJ2-1, with 14 bases identical to TRBD2. After removal of 3 bases from V and 8 bases from J, the junction contained 10 bases not matched to a gene. Germline values: CDR1 SGHTS, CDR2 YDEGEE. This CDR3 has 17 amino acids. As DNA, the CDR3 is TGTGCCAGCAGCTCACGACTAGCGGGGGGGCTAGGGGATGAGCAGTTCTTC. It specifies CASSSRLAGGLGDEQFF.

Written as DNA, the CDR3 is TGTGCCAGCAGCCAAGATCGGCAGCCCCAGCATTTT. This gives the protein CASSQDRQPQHF. The chain recombines TRBV4-2 with TRBJ1-5; no firm D call. The germline gives CDR1 LGHNA, CDR2 YNFKEQ. This CDR3 has 12 residues. With 0 bases removed from V and 7 bases from J, the gap between germline ends came to 4 bases.

V and J are TRBV5-1 and TRBJ2-7; 7 bases agree with TRBD1. V lost 4 bases and J lost 7; bases outside the gene matches: 11. Germline V gives CDR1 SGHRS, CDR2 YFSETQ. This CDR3 has 14 amino acids. The CDR3 nucleotides read TGCGCCAGCAGCCCCCGGGACAGTACTGGGGAGCAGTACTTC. Its protein product is CASSPRDSTGEQYF.

Worth noting for this clone: The identical CDR3 is also encoded by other nucleotide sequences in the sample. This sequence joins TRBV30 and TRBJ1-1; 11 bases map to TRBD1. The V and J ends lost 3 bases and 5 bases, in that order; junction bases with no gene match: 2. This CDR3 is 13 amino acids long. Germline CDR1 and CDR2: GTSNPN and SVGIG (reference sequence). The CDR3 here is CAWSGTGGTEAFF. Here the CDR3 DNA reads TGTGCCTGGAGCGGGACAGGGGGGACTGAAGCTTTCTTT. The whole variable domain, remainder taken from reference TRBV30 and TRBJ1-1, is SQTIHQWPATLVQPVGSPLSLECTVEGTSNPNLYWYRQAAGRGLQLLFYSVGIGQISSEVPQNLSASRPQDRQFILSSKKLLLSDSGFYLCAWSGTGGTEAFFGQGTRLTVV.

This clone appeared a few times. The chain couples TRBV19 to TRBJ1-4, with 7 bases lining up with TRBD1. The CDR3 has 13 amino acids. Germline loops: CDR1 LNHDA, CDR2 SQIVND (reference sequence). The junction had 5 bases not matched to a gene; V was cut back by 5 bases and J by 8 bases. CDR3 region: CASSPDRAEKLFF. In DNA form, the CDR3 reads TGTGCCAGTAGTCCCGACAGGGCAGAAAAACTGTTTTTT.

CDR3 protein: CASSRDDSPHYGYTF. The CDR3 DNA follows: TGTGCCAGCAGCCGAGATGACTCGCCGCACTATGGCTACACCTTC. The chain has TRBV4-2 and TRBJ1-2; D gene unclear. V was trimmed by 4 bases and J by 3 bases, leaving 15 bases between them. The CDR3 is 15 residues long. Looked up from germline, CDR1 is LGHNA and CDR2 is YNFKEQ.

This chain joins TRBV4-1 and TRBJ2-6; 7 positions agree with TRBD1. This CDR3 has 18 residues. V dropped 3 bases and J dropped 3; count of bases not matched to a gene: 11. CDR1 is MGHRA, CDR2 YSYEKL, per germline. In DNA, the CDR3 is TGCGCCAGCAGCCATATCACCTTGACAGGGAATGGGGCCAACGTCCTGACTTTC. This codes for CASSHITLTGNGANVLTF.

The V call is TRBV7-2, the J call TRBJ1-3; D not resolved. CDR1 SGHTA and CDR2 FQGNSA come from the germline V gene. This CDR3 comprises 15 residues. V lost 6 bases to trimming and J lost 1 base, with 13 bases between them. The chain's CDR3 is CASREDWSSGNTIYF. The CDR3, as DNA: TGTGCCAGCAGGGAAGACTGGTCGTCTGGAAACACCATATATTTT.

A remark on this clone: The germline gene is not matched at one end of the junction; a read error may be the cause. This sequence joins TRBV11-3 and TRBJ2-3; a possible D gene is TRBD1 (6 bases). CDR1 SGHNT and CDR2 YENEEA come from the germline V gene. This CDR3 has 13 amino acids. The DNA of the CDR3 is TGTGCCAGCAGCATAGACAGGACAGATACGCAGTATTTT. The encoded protein is CASSIDRTDTQYF.

The V and J genes are TRBV24-1 and TRBJ1-5; possible D gene TRBD1, 5 bases. Trimming removed 0 bases from V and 7 bases from J, with 9 bases in between. This CDR3 is built from 14 residues. The germline V gene encodes CDR1 KGHDR and CDR2 SFDVKD. The CDR3 nucleotides are TGTGCCACCAGTGATTTGGGGGCGGGGCAGCCCCAGCATTTT. It is translated as CATSDLGAGQPQHF.

The gene calls are TRBV18 and TRBJ1-2; D gene unclear. Trimming took 3 bases from V and 7 from J, leaving 12 bases between them. In germline, CDR1 is KGHSH, CDR2 LQKENI. This CDR3 comprises 13 residues. Here the CDR3 reads CASSPGISSGYTF. For the CDR3, the DNA is TGTGCCAGCTCACCCGGGATCTCTAGTGGCTACACCTTC. The complete variable domain, with remaining parts taken from reference TRBV18 and TRBJ1-2, reads NAGVMQNPRHLVRRRGQEARLRCSPMKGHSHVYWYRQLPEEGLKFMVYLQKENIIDESGMPKERFSAEFPKEGPSILRIQQVVRGDSAAYFCASSPGISSGYTFGSGTRLTVV.

This chain joins TRBV4-1 and TRBJ2-5, with D possibly TRBD2 on 7 matching bases. This CDR3 is built from 15 residues. V gave up 1 base and J gave up 5 bases, with 14 bases separating them. The germline CDR1 and CDR2 sequences are MGHRA and YSYEKL. The CDR3 is CASSQVRGGRETQYF. CDR3 sequence (DNA): TGCGCCAGCAGCCAAGTGAGGGGGGGGCGGGAGACCCAGTACTTC.

The chain couples TRBV11-3 to TRBJ2-4; maybe TRBD2 (5 bases). The germline V and J ends were trimmed by 8 bases and 1 base, with 15 bases remaining between them. The CDR3 loop spans 15 amino acids. The germline CDR1 and CDR2 sequences are SGHNT and YENEEA. The CDR3 loop is CASYREGVAKNIQYF. The CDR3 DNA reads TGTGCCAGCTACCGCGAGGGTGTGGCCAAAAACATTCAGTACTTC.

This sequence joins TRBV20-1 and TRBJ2-7, with D unclear. Germline-derived CDR1 and CDR2 are DFQATT and SNEGSKA (reference sequence). This CDR3 is 12 amino acids long. The V and J ends lost 3 bases and 3 bases respectively, with 9 bases between them. The CDR3 loop is CSASSSNYEQYF. In DNA, the CDR3 is TGCAGTGCTAGTTCGAGTAACTACGAGCAGTACTTC.

V is TRBV19 and J is TRBJ1-5; 7 bases agree with TRBD1. The CDR3 loop spans 15 amino acids. V lost 5 bases to trimming and J lost 3 bases; unmatched junction nucleotides: 7. From germline, CDR1 is LNHDA and CDR2 SQIVND (reference sequence). CDR3 sequence (DNA): TGTGCCAGTAGTCGCGGGACAGTTATCAATCAGCCCCAGCATTTT. Protein product: CASSRGTVINQPQHF.

This clone was observed once. J is TRBJ2-1 and V is TRBV11-3; no reliable D call. The V gene's germline CDR1 is SGHNT and CDR2 YENEEA. The CDR3 runs 13 residues. V lost 1 base, J lost 3 bases, and 4 bases lay in between. CDR3 in DNA: TGTGCCAGCAGCTTAGGCAGCTACAATGAGCAGTTCTTC. Translation: CASSLGSYNEQFF.

This chain links TRBV30 with TRBJ1-2; 8 positions agree with TRBD1. Germline assignment: CDR1 GTSNPN and CDR2 SVGIG (reference sequence). The CDR3 loop spans 13 amino acids. With V trimmed by 0 bases and J by 8 bases, 5 bases remained unmatched. The CDR3 sequence is CAWSVTGEGGYTF. The CDR3, as DNA: TGTGCCTGGAGTGTGACAGGGGAGGGCGGCTACACCTTC.

CDR3 DNA sequence: TGTGCAAGTCGCTTAGACGGCGGAGGACGAAGCTACGAGCAGTACTTC. This encodes CASRLDGGGRSYEQYF. J is TRBJ2-7 and V is TRBV12-2; the table's D call, TRBD2, has no DNA check behind it. TRBV12-2 is a listed pseudogene. The CDR3 has 16 residues.

The rearrangement uses TRBV18 and TRBJ1-2; no clear D. Looked up from germline, CDR1 is KGHSH and CDR2 is LQKENI. The CDR3 contains 15 residues. Trimming pared 1 base from V and 0 bases from J, leaving 9 bases between. This chain's CDR3 is CASSPLGDPNYGYTF. The CDR3 DNA follows: TGTGCCAGCTCACCACTCGGGGATCCTAACTATGGCTACACCTTC.

The chain couples TRBV3-1 (or the pseudogene TRBV3-2) to TRBJ2-5; no reliable D call. The germline gives CDR1 LGHDT, CDR2 YNNKEL (reference sequence). The CDR3 extends over 15 amino acids. The V gene lost 4 bases and the J gene lost 4 bases, with 16 bases spanning the gap. The CDR3 coding sequence is TGTGCCAGCAGCCCCGGAGACTCAGCCCCAGAGACCCAGTACTTC. Amino acid sequence: CASSPGDSAPETQYF.

The rearrangement uses TRBV6-9 and TRBJ1-3; D may be TRBD1 (6 bases). Germline CDR1 is MNHGY and CDR2 is SVAAGI. The CDR3 has 14 residues. The germline V and J ends were trimmed by 3 bases and 4 bases, with 10 bases remaining between them. The CDR3 is CASSYGGGGNTIYF. The CDR3, as DNA: TGTGCCAGCAGTTACGGGGGGGGCGGAAACACCATATATTTT.

J is TRBJ1-1 and V is TRBV21-1; TRBD1, the table's D call, lacks a check against the DNA. TRBV21-1 is labeled a pseudogene. The CDR3 has 18 amino acids. CDR3 residues: CASSTDRGSKTVRTEAFF. The CDR3 DNA is TGTGCCAGCAGCACCGACAGGGGGAGTAAAACCGTGCGGACTGAAGCTTTCTTT.

At least ten counts were recorded for this clone. The V and J genes are TRBV6-6 and TRBJ2-2, with D perhaps TRBD1 (5 bases). V lost 10 bases and J lost 6, with 12 bases in between. CDR1 is MNHNY, CDR2 SVGAGI, per germline (reference sequence). The CDR3 spans 12 residues. The DNA of the CDR3 is TGTGCCACTTGGGGCCAGGCCGGGGAGCTGTTTTTT. Its translation is CATWGQAGELFF.

The chain uses TRBV7-6 and TRBJ1-2; the match to TRBD1 covers 7 bases. The CDR3 sequence is 15 residues long. Per germline, CDR1 SGHVS and CDR2 FNYEAQ. V lost 5 bases, J lost 6 bases, and 12 bases stayed unmatched. CDR3 DNA sequence: TGTGCCAGCAGCCTCCGAGACAGGGAGGCTGATGGCTACACCTTC. Its translation is CASSLRDREADGYTF.

This clone showed up just once. The CDR3: CASSPDSVNTEAFF. CDR3 DNA: TGTGCCAGTAGTCCAGACAGCGTGAACACTGAAGCTTTCTTT. The chain couples TRBV19 to TRBJ1-1, with D possibly TRBD1 on 5 matching bases. V shed 5 bases and J shed 0 bases, with 10 bases lying between them. The CDR3 covers 14 residues. Germline V gene lookup returns CDR1 LNHDA and CDR2 SQIVND (reference sequence).

The chain links TRBV6-5 to TRBJ2-7; 8 nucleotides match TRBD2. The V and J ends lost 8 bases and 5 bases, in that order; junction bases with no gene match: 11. Germline V gives CDR1 MNHEY, CDR2 SVGAGI. This CDR3 is 14 amino acids long. CDR3 amino acids: CASGIGGVTDEQYF. The CDR3 coding sequence is TGTGCCAGCGGAATCGGGGGGGTTACAGACGAGCAGTACTTC.